The rows below give T cell receptor beta chains drawn from one sample of a study of shared clonotypes between healthy human individuals. TCRdb keeps only in-frame clones here, not all; method: immunoSEQ multiplex PCR. The sample consists of some 1.5 million clones, roughly 96% of them appearing once. The sample consisted of naive CD4+ T cells sorted from blood. These receptors were collected from a man younger than 40 in good health. CDR3s include the opening cysteine and the closing phenylalanine or tryptophan. The D gene is left open where the match is weak. Clone size is stated in some rows and not others, as once, few, many or a class when expanded.

V	size	D	J	length	CDR3	DNA
TRBV5-1	.	.	TRBJ1-3	14	CASSIPDSGNTIYF	TGCGCCAGCAGTATCCCGGACTCTGGAAACACCATATATTTT
TRBV30	.	TRBD2	TRBJ2-7	15	CAWGLAGGAPYEQYF	TGTGCCTGGGGACTAGCGGGAGGGGCGCCCTACGAGCAGTACTTC
TRBV19	once	.	TRBJ2-7	13	CASSMGSSYEQYF	TGTGCCAGTAGTATGGGAAGCTCCTACGAGCAGTACTTC
TRBV18	.	TRBD2	TRBJ2-1	18	CASSQGTSGKVSYNEQFF	TGTGCCAGCTCACAAGGGACTAGCGGGAAAGTCTCCTACAATGAGCAGTTCTTC
TRBV11-2	.	.	TRBJ1-3	14	CASTKASSGNTIYF	TGTGCCAGCACCAAAGCTAGCTCTGGAAACACCATATATTTT
TRBV7-2	.	.	TRBJ2-5	15	CASSTRQNPQETQYF	TGTGCCAGCAGCACTAGACAGAACCCTCAAGAGACCCAGTACTTC
TRBV5-5	.	.	TRBJ1-4	15	CASSVKRGSNEKLFF	TGTGCCAGCAGCGTCAAGCGAGGGTCTAATGAAAAACTGTTTTTT
TRBV6-1	.	.	TRBJ2-7	15	CASSGQGPPSFSQYF	TGTGCCAGCAGTGGCCAGGGCCCCCCGTCGTTCAGTCAGTACTTC
TRBV6-1	.	.	TRBJ2-2	14	CASSALAHRGELFF	TGTGCCAGCAGTGCCCTAGCCCACCGCGGGGAGCTGTTTTTT
TRBV5-1	.	TRBD2	TRBJ2-1	15	CASSSGLAVGNEQFF	TGCGCCAGCAGCTCGGGACTAGCGGTAGGTAATGAGCAGTTCTTC
TRBV7-3	.	.	TRBJ1-2	14	CASSLDAGLGGYTF	TGTGCCAGCAGCTTAGACGCTGGCCTGGGGGGCTACACCTTC
TRBV5-8	.	TRBD1	TRBJ2-3	15	CASSLGDRGTDTQYF	TGTGCCAGCAGCTTGGGGGACAGGGGGACAGATACGCAGTATTTT
TRBV6-1	.	.	TRBJ2-3	12	CAAKREKDTQYF	TGTGCCGCTAAACGGGAGAAGGATACGCAGTATTTT
TRBV5-1	.	.	TRBJ2-1	14	CASSLNGPKGEQFF	TGCGCCAGCAGCTTGAATGGCCCAAAGGGTGAGCAGTTCTTC
TRBV9	.	.	TRBJ2-7	14	CASSPALLNYEQYF	TGTGCCAGCAGCCCCGCCCTCCTCAACTACGAGCAGTACTTC
TRBV7-8	.	TRBD2	TRBJ2-1	19	CASSLASQGLAGEYDEQFF	TGTGCCAGCAGCTTAGCGTCACAAGGACTAGCGGGAGAGTACGATGAGCAGTTCTTC
TRBV28	.	TRBD2	TRBJ2-3	14	CASSVGLRLDTQYF	TGTGCCAGCAGCGTGGGACTAAGGCTAGATACGCAGTATTTT
TRBV27	.	TRBD1	TRBJ1-1	18	CASSLRTGTRVVNTEAFF	TGTGCCAGCAGTTTAAGGACAGGGACACGGGTTGTGAACACTGAAGCTTTCTTT
TRBV11-2	.	.	TRBJ2-1	17	CASSSPGAGLFLYEQFF	TGTGCCAGCAGCTCTCCAGGGGCAGGGTTATTCCTGTATGAGCAGTTCTTC
TRBV18	.	.	TRBJ2-3	16	CASSPYGQRGTDTQYF	TGTGCCAGCTCACCATACGGACAGCGAGGCACAGATACGCAGTATTTT
TRBV28	.	.	TRBJ1-5	14	CASSGDRLNQPQHF	TGTGCCAGCAGTGGTGACAGGTTAAATCAGCCCCAGCATTTT
TRBV5-4	once	TRBD1	TRBJ2-2	16	CASSRETGENTGELFF	TGTGCCAGCAGCCGCGAGACAGGGGAGAACACCGGGGAGCTGTTTTTT
TRBV7-9	.	.	TRBJ1-4	14	CASSLAGGDEKLFF	TGTGCCAGCAGCTTAGCTGGCGGCGACGAAAAACTGTTTTTT
TRBV19	.	.	TRBJ2-5	13	CASTTGEGGTQYF	TGTGCCAGTACGACAGGAGAGGGGGGGACCCAGTACTTC
TRBV9	.	.	TRBJ2-7	15	CASSVQWEASYEQYF	TGTGCCAGCAGCGTTCAGTGGGAGGCCTCCTACGAGCAGTACTTC
TRBV19	.	.	TRBJ2-5	13	CASSIRDQETQYF	TGTGCCAGTAGTATAAGGGACCAAGAGACCCAGTACTTC
TRBV2	.	.	TRBJ2-7	13	CASSGPTNYEQYF	TGTGCCAGCAGTGGTCCCACGAACTACGAGCAGTACTTC
TRBV27	.	.	TRBJ2-4	17	CASSSPTEGRFRVIQYF	TGTGCCAGCAGTTCCCCCACGGAGGGTAGATTTCGGGTCATTCAGTACTTC
TRBV28	.	TRBD2	TRBJ2-7	13	CASAGWTSYEQYF	TGTGCCAGCGCAGGCTGGACTAGCTACGAGCAGTACTTC
TRBV29-1	.	.	TRBJ1-2	12	CSVSITNYGYTF	TGCAGCGTTTCCATTACTAACTATGGCTACACCTTC
TRBV5-1	.	.	TRBJ2-5	14	CASSWDSRLETQYF	TGCGCCTCCTCTTGGGACTCCCGGCTTGAGACCCAGTACTTC
TRBV5-1	once	TRBD1	TRBJ1-4	16	CASSSGQGPTNEKLFF	TGCGCCAGCAGTTCTGGACAGGGGCCAACTAATGAAAAACTGTTTTTT
TRBV4-2	.	.	TRBJ1-3	16	CASSQGTNKNSDTIYF	TGTGCCAGCAGCCAAGGGACGAATAAAAACAGCGACACCATATATTTT
TRBV12-5	.	.	TRBJ1-4	16	CASGLDWKTTNEKLFF	TGTGCTAGTGGTTTGGACTGGAAAACAACTAATGAAAAACTGTTTTTT
TRBV28	.	.	TRBJ1-5	12	CASSSGTQPQHF	TGTGCCAGCAGTTCTGGGACTCAGCCCCAGCATTTT
TRBV11-2	.	.	TRBJ2-2	19	CASSLEDPYWQGLPGELFF	TGTGCCAGCAGCTTAGAGGACCCATATTGGCAGGGCCTTCCCGGGGAGCTGTTTTTT
TRBV7-2	.	.	TRBJ2-3	15	CASRLGRTSTDTQYF	TGTGCCAGCAGGCTGGGACGCACTAGCACAGATACGCAGTATTTT
TRBV25-1	.	.	TRBJ2-4	13	CASSESGTTIQYF	TGTGCCAGCAGTGAAAGTGGGACAACCATTCAGTACTTC
TRBV19	.	.	TRBJ1-4	16	CASSISAGAYSEKLFF	TGTGCCAGTAGTATATCGGCAGGGGCGTACTCTGAAAAACTGTTTTTT